Each of the 4 T cell receptor beta chains below was sequenced from the same sample in a study of shared clonotypes between healthy human individuals. Method: immunoSEQ multiplex PCR; TCRdb's copy keeps in-frame clones and lacks some. The top ten clones hold more than 10% of a sample with about 520,000 clones, 78% of them seen once. Sequencing was carried out using PBMCs. Receptors were obtained from a woman aged 40-49 years in good health. Some clones in this sample may be carry-over from other donors' samples.

For this clone: It is likely a read error: a sequence one base away is far more abundant. The chain uses TRBV28 and TRBJ1-1; D perhaps matches TRBD1 (5 bases). V lost 2 bases and J 5 bases, leaving 18 bases between the germline ends. This CDR3 has 16 amino acids. Germline V gene lookup returns CDR1 MDHEN and CDR2 SYDVKM. DNA for the CDR3: TGTGCCAGCAGTTTAACGATCGGGCGGGAGGGGACTGAAGCTTTCTTT. Protein sequence: CASSLTIGREGTEAFF.

The J gene is TRBJ1-1, the V gene TRBV18; a possible D gene is TRBD1 (6 bases). Germline loops: CDR1 KGHSH, CDR2 LQKENI. This CDR3 contains 13 residues. Trimming removed 4 bases at V and 7 bases at J, with 13 bases between. CDR3 sequence (DNA): TGTGCCAGCTCACAATCGTTGGACAGTGAAGCTTTCTTT. As protein: CASSQSLDSEAFF. Using reference TRBV18 and TRBJ1-1 for the parts outside the CDR3, the full variable domain is NAGVMQNPRHLVRRRGQEARLRCSPMKGHSHVYWYRQLPEEGLKFMVYLQKENIIDESGMPKERFSAEFPKEGPSILRIQQVVRGDSAAYFCASSQSLDSEAFFGQGTRLTVV.

The chain couples TRBV27 to TRBJ2-7; D is unresolved. The germline CDR1 and CDR2 sequences are MNHEY and SMNVEV (reference sequence). V shed 7 bases and J shed 9 bases, with 25 bases lying between them. The CDR3 runs 15 residues. CDR3 region: CASNADKPPLRGQYF. For the CDR3, the DNA is TGTGCCAGCAACGCAGACAAACCTCCTCTACGAGGGCAGTACTTC.

This clone occurred once. J is TRBJ2-1 and V is TRBV5-1, with a tentative D call TRBD2 (5 bases). The germline V gene has CDR1 SGHRS and CDR2 YFSETQ. This CDR3 spans 15 amino acids. The V end was cut by 3 bases, the J end by 0 bases, with 10 bases between. The chain's CDR3 is CASSSTDYSYNEQFF. The CDR3 DNA reads TGCGCCAGCAGCTCGACTGACTACTCCTACAATGAGCAGTTCTTC.